The entry below describes one TCR beta chain. These data belong to a study of blood T cell repertoires in COVID-19. Study as a whole: From the United States, Italy and Spain came samples of acute and convalescent COVID-19.

As handled by the study authors: Amplification from reference gene primers served as the basis for estimated nucleated cell counts. Some clones are missing from TCRdb's copy, which holds only in-frame ones; the method was immunoSEQ multiplex PCR. V and J calls and clone size are as listed in that table; D and trimming were resolved from the DNA. The sample lists about 120,000 clones, 81% occurring once. The CDR3 runs 14 residues. Germline CDR1 and CDR2: SGHAT and FQNNGV. The V end lost 1 base, the J end lost 2 bases, and 8 bases lay between the germline ends. The receptor comes from a human donor in a cohort sampled during active COVID-19. This sequence joins TRBV11-2 and TRBJ1-2; D call uncertain. Sequencing was performed on peripheral blood. CDR3 DNA: TGTGCCAGCAGCTTAGTTTCAGGAAACTATGGCTACACCTTC. It encodes CASSLVSGNYGYTF.